This note documents a single T cell receptor beta chain sequence. What it recognizes is unknown. The protocol was immunoSEQ multiplex PCR, while the TCRdb copy is restricted to in-frame clones and leaves out a portion. The profile shows about 150,000 clones, 70% to 90% of them singletons. V gave up 5 bases and J gave up 5 bases; unmatched junction bases: 1. In germline, CDR1 is MNHEY, CDR2 SMNVEV (reference sequence). This CDR3 has 13 amino acids. These data are taken from a study of cytomegalovirus exposure and HLA in healthy donors. The wider study: The 666 first-cohort repertoires shared a platform with the approximately 120 validation repertoires, as reported in a later analysis. General study results and limits: As confirmed in vitro, a few CMV-associated chains were specific for CMV antigens. Cytomegalovirus status was reportedly diagnosed by the classifier with high specificity and sensitivity.

The sample was PBMCs. This rearrangement joins TRBV27 to TRBJ2-2; TRBD1 aligns across 8 bases. This sequence was found in a man between 18 and 29 years old in good health and CMV-seropositive. CDR3 in DNA: TGTGCCAGCAGTGGACAGGGTACCGGGGAGCTGTTTTTT. Encoded protein: CASSGQGTGELFF.